Shown below are 21 T cell receptor beta chains from a single sample sequenced in a study of beta chain features in type 1 diabetes. Overall study results and limits: A moderate, significant TCRB CDR3 shortening appeared in type 1 diabetes across four CD4+ subsets.

No antigen has been assigned to these receptors. As every portion of the isolated RNA was reverse transcribed, the sequencing read expressed TCRB transcripts. Repertoires were generated with immunoSEQ multiplex PCR, while TCRdb's copy carries only in-frame clones and drops some. This table holds approximately 730,000 clones, 10% to 15% found once. The sequenced sample consisted of naive CD4+ T cells from blood. These receptors all stem from a man aged 18 to 35 with type 1 diabetes.

V usage is TRBV5-1 and J usage is TRBJ2-1; D is possibly TRBD1 or TRBD2 (5 bases each). Germline-derived CDR1 and CDR2 are SGHRS and YFSETQ. The V and J ends lost 4 bases and 7 bases respectively, with 15 bases between them. The CDR3 covers 14 residues. The CDR3 is CASSPGPTGNEQFF. The CDR3, as DNA: TGCGCCAGCAGCCCGGGGCCGACTGGGAATGAGCAGTTCTTC.

This rearrangement joins TRBV5-1 to TRBJ2-5; D remains unclear. CDR3 length equals 12 residues. V was shortened by 4 bases and J by 0 bases, with 4 bases between the two germline ends. Germline-derived CDR1 and CDR2 are SGHRS and YFSETQ. The CDR3 DNA is TGCGCCAGCAGCGGGTACCAAGAGACCCAGTACTTC. This codes for CASSGYQETQYF.

The chain has TRBV2 and TRBJ2-7; D might be TRBD1 (5 bases). The CDR3 runs to 14 residues. Per germline, CDR1 SNHLY and CDR2 FYNNEI. Trimming cost V 4 bases and J 4 bases, with 14 bases left between them. CDR3 protein: CASSVQGSTYEQYF. DNA for the CDR3: TGTGCCAGCAGTGTCCAGGGCTCGACATACGAGCAGTACTTC.

The rearrangement joins TRBV5-1 to TRBJ2-2, with no clear D. CDR1 is SGHRS and CDR2 is YFSETQ in the germline V gene. Trimming cost V 4 bases and J 4 bases, with 11 bases left between them. CDR3 length: 14 residues. CDR3 nucleotide sequence: TGCGCCAGCAGCACGTCCGTCACCACCGGGGAGCTGTTTTTT. Protein product: CASSTSVTTGELFF.

This clone was observed a few times. V and J are TRBV7-6 and TRBJ1-1; D remains ambiguous. The V gene lost 5 bases and the J gene lost 5 bases, with 15 bases spanning the gap. CDR3 length: 14 residues. Germline-derived CDR1 and CDR2 are SGHVS and FNYEAQ. The CDR3 DNA sequence: TGTGCCAGCAGCGGATCGAGCCTTGGGACTGAAGCTTTCTTT. It specifies CASSGSSLGTEAFF.

The chain recombines TRBV27 with TRBJ1-2; 7 bases match TRBD1. In germline, CDR1 is MNHEY, CDR2 SMNVEV (reference sequence). V lost 5 bases and J lost 5; bases outside the gene matches: 11. This CDR3 region has 15 residues. CDR3: CASSSRGQSSYGYTF. DNA for the CDR3: TGTGCCAGCAGTAGCCGGGGACAGAGCAGTTATGGCTACACCTTC.

This clone has just a few counts. The CDR3 coding sequence is TGTGCCAGCAGTGACTTAACCGGGACACGCCTGAGCGAGCAGTACTTC. It encodes CASSDLTGTRLSEQYF. V is TRBV25-1 and J is TRBJ2-7; a weak D match, TRBD1 (6 bases). CDR3 length: 16 residues. Trimming removed 3 bases from V and 6 bases from J, with 21 bases in between. CDR1 is MGHDK, CDR2 SYGVNS, per germline.

Only a few counts were recorded for this clone. V gene TRBV29-1 combines with J gene TRBJ2-3; 8 nucleotides line up with TRBD2. Germline CDR1 SQVTM, CDR2 ANQGSEA. The V and J ends lost 8 bases and 1 base, in that order; junction bases with no gene match: 11. This CDR3 has 15 residues. The CDR3: CSLHSGGGGTDTQYF. CDR3 bases: TGCAGCCTTCACTCCGGGGGGGGAGGCACAGATACGCAGTATTTT.

This clone was seen only a few times. The rearrangement links TRBV4-1 to TRBJ2-3; D unclear. The V gene's germline CDR1 is MGHRA and CDR2 YSYEKL. The CDR3 totals 13 residues. Deletions cut 1 base from V and 5 bases from J, with 7 bases between. The CDR3 region has the DNA TGCGCCAGCAGCCAAGGACCACGAGATACGCAGTATTTT. It is translated as CASSQGPRDTQYF.

The table lists this clone with a few counts. The chain combines TRBV6-4 with TRBJ2-5; 8 bases line up with TRBD1. V lost 6 bases to trimming and J lost 4 bases; unmatched junction nucleotides: 10. Germline CDR1 reads MRHNA; CDR2 reads SNTAGT. The CDR3 covers 15 residues. CDR3 nucleotide sequence: TGTGCCAGCAGCCGGGGGCAGGGGGCCGGAGAGACCCAGTACTTC. Translated: CASSRGQGAGETQYF.

This rearrangement joins TRBV28 to TRBJ2-7; D perhaps matches TRBD1 (6 bases). Trimming removed 2 bases from V and 7 bases from J, with 15 bases in between. Germline CDR1 is MDHEN and CDR2 is SYDVKM. The CDR3 is made up of 14 amino acids. The CDR3, as DNA: TGTGCCAGCAGTTTAGTCAGGGGCATTGTTGAGCAGTACTTC. Amino acids: CASSLVRGIVEQYF. Complete variable domain (other parts from reference TRBV28 and TRBJ2-7): DVKVTQSSRYLVKRTGEKVFLECVQDMDHENMFWYRQDPGLGLRLIYFSYDVKMKEKGDIPEGYSVSREKKERFSLILESASTNQTSMYLCASSLVRGIVEQYFGPGTRLTVT.

This clone appeared a few times. The chain couples TRBV6-1 to TRBJ1-5; 7 bases are shared with TRBD1. The CDR3 has 15 residues. Unmatched junction bases numbered 9, after V lost 7 bases and J lost 3 bases. Germline V gives CDR1 MNHNS, CDR2 SASEGT. DNA for the CDR3: TGTGCCAGCACCGGACAGGCTTTGAACAATCAGCCCCAGCATTTT. This translates into CASTGQALNNQPQHF.

There are a few counts of this clone. The chain joins TRBV6-6 to TRBJ2-3; D is ambiguous. Germline V gene sequence: CDR1 MNHNY, CDR2 SVGAGI (reference sequence). The CDR3 sequence is 15 residues long. Trimming removed 5 bases at V and 0 bases at J, with 12 bases between. In nucleotides, the CDR3 is TGTGCCAGCAGTCCTAGGGTGGGTAGCACAGATACGCAGTATTTT. Protein: CASSPRVGSTDTQYF.

The chain couples TRBV10-2 to TRBJ2-1; 7 bases map to TRBD2. Germline CDR1 WSHSY, CDR2 SAAADI. This CDR3 is 16 amino acids long. The junction had 5 bases not matched to a gene; V was cut back by 3 bases and J by 0 bases. This CDR3 reads CASSERSGVSYNEQFF. CDR3 nucleotide sequence: TGCGCCAGCAGTGAAAGGAGCGGGGTCTCCTACAATGAGCAGTTCTTC.

This clone was counted only a few times. CDR3 protein: CASSELVRGVQETQYF. The CDR3 bases are TGTGCCAGCAGTGAATTGGTCAGGGGCGTCCAAGAGACCCAGTACTTC. This chain joins TRBV6-1 and TRBJ2-5; D is possibly TRBD1 (6 bases). The V end lost 2 bases, the J end lost 1 base, and 14 bases lay between the germline ends. CDR3 length: 16 residues. Per germline, CDR1 MNHNS and CDR2 SASEGT.

V gene TRBV14 combines with J gene TRBJ1-5, with D possibly TRBD1 on 5 matching bases. Germline V gives CDR1 SGHDN, CDR2 FVKESK. Trimming left V 3 bases short and J 5 bases short, with 8 bases between. This CDR3 is 13 amino acids long. The CDR3 bases are TGTGCCAGCAGCCAGCAGGGCGATCAGCCCCAGCATTTT. Translation: CASSQQGDQPQHF.

The V gene is TRBV5-1, the J gene TRBJ1-2, with unresolved D. The CDR3 covers 14 residues. Trimming removed 0 bases at V and 2 bases at J, with 8 bases between. Germline V lookup: CDR1 SGHRS, CDR2 YFSETQ. This CDR3 is CASSLGSGNYGYTF. For the CDR3, the DNA is TGCGCCAGCAGCTTGGGGTCGGGCAACTATGGCTACACCTTC.

CDR3 region: CASTPFGERQPQHF. The DNA of the CDR3 is TGTGCCAGCACCCCGTTCGGGGAACGTCAGCCCCAGCATTTT. The chain combines TRBV6-5 with TRBJ1-5; D is unresolved. V lost 7 bases and J 6 bases, leaving 16 bases between the germline ends. The CDR3 loop spans 14 amino acids. Germline lookup yields CDR1 MNHEY and CDR2 SVGAGI.

This clone was detected a few times. This rearrangement joins TRBV4-1 to TRBJ1-2; no clear D. The CDR3 spans 16 residues. The germline V gene encodes CDR1 MGHRA and CDR2 YSYEKL. V lost 0 bases and J lost 2, with 13 bases in between. The CDR3 is CASSQDLRRGNYGYTF. CDR3 in DNA: TGCGCCAGCAGCCAAGATCTTAGAAGAGGAAACTATGGCTACACCTTC.

This clone was observed a handful of times. The chain's CDR3 is CASSLGQGSSYNEQFF. The CDR3 bases are TGCGCCAGCAGCTTGGGACAGGGGAGCTCCTACAATGAGCAGTTCTTC. The J gene is TRBJ2-1, the V gene TRBV5-1; the match to TRBD1 covers 8 bases. Germline CDR1 is SGHRS and CDR2 is YFSETQ. The CDR3 contains 16 residues. The junction had 2 bases not matched to a gene; V was cut back by 0 bases and J by 0 bases.

This clone was seen a few times. CDR3: CASSLGVQQPQHF. CDR3 nucleotide sequence: TGTGCCAGCAGCTTAGGGGTTCAGCAGCCCCAGCATTTT. This rearrangement joins TRBV7-2 to TRBJ1-5; unclear D gene. The germline V gene encodes CDR1 SGHTA and CDR2 FQGNSA. This CDR3 region has 13 residues. V was shortened by 1 base and J by 7 bases, with 8 bases between the two germline ends.